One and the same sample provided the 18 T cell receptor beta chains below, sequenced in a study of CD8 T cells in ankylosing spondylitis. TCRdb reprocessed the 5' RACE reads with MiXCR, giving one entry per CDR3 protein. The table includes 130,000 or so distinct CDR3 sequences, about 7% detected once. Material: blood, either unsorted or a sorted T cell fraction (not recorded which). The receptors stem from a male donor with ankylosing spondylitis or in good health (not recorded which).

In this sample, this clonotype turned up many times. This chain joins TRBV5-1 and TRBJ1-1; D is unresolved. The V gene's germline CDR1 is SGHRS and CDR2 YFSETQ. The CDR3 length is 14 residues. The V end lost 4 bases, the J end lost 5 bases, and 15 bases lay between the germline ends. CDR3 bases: TGCGCCAGCAGCCCCGCCGGGGTTGGGACTGAAGCTTTCTTT. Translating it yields CASSPAGVGTEAFF.

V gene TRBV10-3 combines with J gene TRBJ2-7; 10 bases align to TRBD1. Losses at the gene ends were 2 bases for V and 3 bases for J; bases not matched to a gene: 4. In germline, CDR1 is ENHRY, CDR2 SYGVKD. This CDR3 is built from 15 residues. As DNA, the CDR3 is TGTGCCATCAGTGAGCCGGGACAGGGGATCTACGAGCAGTACTTC. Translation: CAISEPGQGIYEQYF.

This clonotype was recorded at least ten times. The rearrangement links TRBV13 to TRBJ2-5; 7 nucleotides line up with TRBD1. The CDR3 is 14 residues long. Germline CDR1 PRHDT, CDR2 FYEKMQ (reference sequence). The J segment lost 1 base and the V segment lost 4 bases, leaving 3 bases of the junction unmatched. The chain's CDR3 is CASSSRTGQETQYF. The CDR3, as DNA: TGTGCCAGCAGCTCCCGGACAGGCCAAGAGACCCAGTACTTC.

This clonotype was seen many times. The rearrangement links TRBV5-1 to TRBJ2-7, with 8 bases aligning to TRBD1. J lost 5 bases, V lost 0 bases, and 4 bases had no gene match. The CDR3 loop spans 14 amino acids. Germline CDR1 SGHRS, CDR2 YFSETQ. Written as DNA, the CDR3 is TGCGCCAGCAGCTTGGGACAGGGGATGGACGAGCAGTACTTC. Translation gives CASSLGQGMDEQYF.

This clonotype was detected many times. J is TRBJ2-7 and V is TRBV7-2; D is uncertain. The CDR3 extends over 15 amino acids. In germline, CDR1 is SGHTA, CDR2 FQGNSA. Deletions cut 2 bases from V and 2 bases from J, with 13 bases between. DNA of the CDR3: TGTGCCAGCAGCTTACCGTCATTATCTCCCTACGAGCAGTACTTC. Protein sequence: CASSLPSLSPYEQYF.

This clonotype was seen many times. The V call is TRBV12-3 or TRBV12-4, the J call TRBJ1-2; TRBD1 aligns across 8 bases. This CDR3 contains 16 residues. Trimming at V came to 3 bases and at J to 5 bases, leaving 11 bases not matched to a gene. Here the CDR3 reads CASSFGAPQGAYGYTF. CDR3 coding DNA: TGTGCCAGCAGTTTTGGGGCCCCGCAGGGGGCGTATGGCTACACCTTC.

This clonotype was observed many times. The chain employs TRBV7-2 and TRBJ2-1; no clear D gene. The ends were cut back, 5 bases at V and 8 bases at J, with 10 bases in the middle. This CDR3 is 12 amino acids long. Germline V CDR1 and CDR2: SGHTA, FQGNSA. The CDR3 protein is CASSHTPDEQFF. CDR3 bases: TGTGCCAGCAGCCATACCCCCGATGAGCAGTTCTTC.

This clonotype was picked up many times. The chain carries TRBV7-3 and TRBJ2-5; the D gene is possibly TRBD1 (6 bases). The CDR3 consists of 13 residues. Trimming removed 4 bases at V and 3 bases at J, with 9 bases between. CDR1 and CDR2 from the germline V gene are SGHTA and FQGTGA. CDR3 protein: CASSSGQKETQYF. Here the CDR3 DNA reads TGTGCCAGCAGCTCTGGACAGAAAGAGACCCAGTACTTC.

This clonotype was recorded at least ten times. CDR3 nucleotide sequence: TGTGCCTCCCACAAAGCGGGAGCGGGGGAGCAGTACTTC. Amino acid sequence: CASHKAGAGEQYF. The chain uses TRBV28 and TRBJ2-7; 8 bases align to TRBD2. V lost 11 bases to trimming and J lost 7 bases; unmatched junction nucleotides: 13. CDR1 MDHEN and CDR2 SYDVKM come from the germline V gene. This CDR3 contains 13 residues.

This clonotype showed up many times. The CDR3 spells CASSQTPGLAENIQYF. In nucleotides, the CDR3 is TGCGCCAGCAGCCAAACCCCGGGACTAGCGGAAAACATTCAGTACTTC. The gene calls are TRBV5-1 and TRBJ2-4, with 11 bases aligning to TRBD2. The junction had 8 bases not matched to a gene; V was cut back by 4 bases and J by 5 bases. Germline V gene data show CDR1 as SGHRS and CDR2 as YFSETQ. There are 16 residues in the CDR3.

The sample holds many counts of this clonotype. CDR3 region: CASSFGRPNTEAFF. The CDR3 DNA follows: TGTGCCAGCAGTTTTGGGCGGCCGAACACTGAAGCTTTCTTT. This chain uses TRBV12-3 or TRBV12-4 with TRBJ1-1; D gene unclear. The CDR3 covers 14 residues. Trimming took 3 bases from V and 1 from J, leaving 9 bases between them.

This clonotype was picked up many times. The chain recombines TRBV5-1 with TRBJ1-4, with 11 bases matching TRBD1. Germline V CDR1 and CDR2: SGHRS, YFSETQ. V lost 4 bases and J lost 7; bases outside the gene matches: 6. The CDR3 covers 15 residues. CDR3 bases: TGCGCCAGCAGCCGGACAGGGGGCGTCGGTGAAAAACTGTTTTTT. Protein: CASSRTGGVGEKLFF.

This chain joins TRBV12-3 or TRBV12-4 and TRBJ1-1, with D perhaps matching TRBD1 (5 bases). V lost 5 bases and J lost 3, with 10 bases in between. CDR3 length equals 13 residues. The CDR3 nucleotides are TGTGCCAGCAGTATGGGACCACACACTGAAGCTTTCTTT. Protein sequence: CASSMGPHTEAFF.

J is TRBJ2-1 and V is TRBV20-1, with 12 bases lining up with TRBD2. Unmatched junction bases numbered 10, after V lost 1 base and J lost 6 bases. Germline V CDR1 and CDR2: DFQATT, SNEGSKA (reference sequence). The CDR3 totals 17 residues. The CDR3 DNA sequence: TGCAGTGCTAGAGGGGGGGCTAGCGGGAGGGCCCCCAATGAGCAGTTCTTC. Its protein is CSARGGASGRAPNEQFF.

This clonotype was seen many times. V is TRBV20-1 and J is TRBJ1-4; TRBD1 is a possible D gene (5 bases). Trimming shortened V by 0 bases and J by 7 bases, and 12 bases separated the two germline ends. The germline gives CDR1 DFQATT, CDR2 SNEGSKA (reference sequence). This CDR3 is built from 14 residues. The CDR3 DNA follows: TGCAGTGCTAGAGAAGGGACGGCGGCTGAAAAACTGTTTTTT. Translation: CSAREGTAAEKLFF.

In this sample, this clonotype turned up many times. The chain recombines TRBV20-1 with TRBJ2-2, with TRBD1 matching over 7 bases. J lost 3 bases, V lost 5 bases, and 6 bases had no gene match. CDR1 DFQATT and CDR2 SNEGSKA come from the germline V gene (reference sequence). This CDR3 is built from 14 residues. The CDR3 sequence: CSAWRQGDTGELFF. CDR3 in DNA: TGCAGTGCTTGGCGGCAGGGGGACACCGGGGAGCTGTTTTTT.

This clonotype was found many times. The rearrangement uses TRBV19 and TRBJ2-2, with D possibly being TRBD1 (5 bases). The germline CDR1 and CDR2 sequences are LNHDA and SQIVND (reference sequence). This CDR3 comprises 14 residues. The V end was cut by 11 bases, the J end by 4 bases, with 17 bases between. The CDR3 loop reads CAAKVPGPTGELFF. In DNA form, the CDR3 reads TGTGCCGCCAAGGTTCCAGGGCCCACCGGGGAGCTGTTTTTT.

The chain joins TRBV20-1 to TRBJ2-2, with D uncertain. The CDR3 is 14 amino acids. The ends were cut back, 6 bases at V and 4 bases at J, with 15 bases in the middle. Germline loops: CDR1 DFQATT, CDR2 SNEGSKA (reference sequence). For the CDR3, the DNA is TGCAGTGCCGAGACTCGGTTTTCCACCGGGGAGCTGTTTTTT. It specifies CSAETRFSTGELFF.